The 19 T cell receptor beta chains reported below all come from one sample, sequenced in a study of blood T cell repertoires in COVID-19 (TCRdb year 2020). Receptors were amplified or captured by the immunoSEQ multiplex PCR assay. TCRdb re-hosts the immuneACCESS table, in-frame sequences only. Its copies lack some clones; in the studies checked, an unresolved V gene accounts for under half of them, and the cause for the rest is not known. For this sample the table gives about 97,000 clones, of which just over 85% were detected only once. The top ten clonotypes cover roughly 2.1% of the sample. What was sequenced was peripheral blood. The receptors were sampled from a man aged 50-60 years with COVID-19, enrolled during active disease.

This rearrangement joins TRBV28 to TRBJ1-5; TRBD1 is a possible D gene (6 bases). The germline gives CDR1 MDHEN, CDR2 SYDVKM. V gave up 8 bases and J gave up 7 bases, with 15 bases separating them. This CDR3 has 13 residues. This CDR3 is CASGGGAGQPQHF. As DNA, the CDR3 is TGTGCCAGCGGGGGGGGCGCAGGACAGCCCCAGCATTTT.

This clone was observed once. V and J are TRBV9 and TRBJ1-6; 9 nucleotides line up with TRBD1. CDR1 SGDLS and CDR2 YYNGEE come from the germline V gene. The CDR3 has 15 amino acids. With V trimmed by 0 bases and J by 7 bases, 2 bases remained unmatched. Here the CDR3 reads CASSVGGTGNSPLHF. DNA of the CDR3: TGTGCCAGCAGCGTAGGAGGGACAGGGAATTCACCCCTCCACTTT.

The gene calls are TRBV30 and TRBJ2-2; TRBD2 aligns across 10 bases. CDR1 and CDR2 from the germline V gene are GTSNPN and SVGIG (reference sequence). V lost 2 bases, J lost 6 bases, and 3 bases stayed unmatched. This CDR3 is built from 14 residues. The CDR3 loop is CAWSPLAGAGELFF. For the CDR3, the DNA is TGTGCCTGGAGTCCGCTAGCGGGGGCCGGGGAGCTGTTTTTT.

The J gene is TRBJ2-7, the V gene TRBV4-1, with 10 bases lining up with TRBD2. V gave up 0 bases and J gave up 9 bases; unmatched junction bases: 11. The CDR3 totals 16 residues. Germline V gene sequence: CDR1 MGHRA, CDR2 YSYEKL. This chain's CDR3 is CASSQDRGTSDKRQYF. The CDR3 nucleotides are TGCGCCAGCAGCCAAGATCGTGGGACTAGCGACAAGAGGCAGTACTTC.

The chain combines TRBV2 with TRBJ2-1; D may be TRBD1 (6 bases). The V gene's germline CDR1 is SNHLY and CDR2 FYNNEI. V lost 3 bases and J lost 2, with 14 bases in between. The CDR3 totals 16 residues. CDR3 nucleotide sequence: TGTGCCAGCAGTGAGCGCGGCAGGGGCACCTACAATGAGCAGTTCTTC. It codes for CASSERGRGTYNEQFF.

The chain combines TRBV18 with TRBJ2-3, with D maybe TRBD2 (7 bases). V lost 3 bases and J lost 2, with 18 bases in between. Per germline, CDR1 KGHSH and CDR2 LQKENI. The CDR3 loop spans 17 amino acids. The CDR3 reads CASSPSLAGATTDTQYF. The CDR3 bases are TGTGCCAGCTCACCGTCCTTGGCGGGGGCTACCACAGATACGCAGTATTTT.

The chain recombines TRBV3-1 (or the pseudogene TRBV3-2) with TRBJ1-1, with no clear D. Trimming stripped 1 base from V and 4 bases from J, with 10 bases between. This CDR3 comprises 14 residues. Germline lookup yields CDR1 LGHDT and CDR2 YNNKEL (reference sequence). The CDR3 coding sequence is TGTGCCAGCAGCCAAGCCGGGAGTACCACTGAAGCTTTCTTT. Protein sequence: CASSQAGSTTEAFF.

The rearrangement joins TRBV10-2 to TRBJ2-7; possibly TRBD1 for D (5 bases). The CDR3 length is 13 residues. The germline V gene has CDR1 WSHSY and CDR2 SAAADI. The V end lost 7 bases, the J end lost 2 bases, and 12 bases lay between the germline ends. Here the CDR3 DNA reads TGCGCCAGCAAAGAAGGGGTCACCTACGAGCAGTACTTC. Translation: CASKEGVTYEQYF.

This chain links TRBV4-2 with TRBJ1-4; D may be TRBD1 (6 bases). Germline V gives CDR1 LGHNA, CDR2 YNFKEQ. V lost 2 bases to trimming and J lost 7 bases, with 11 bases between them. CDR3 length: 14 amino acids. This chain's CDR3 is CASSQPDRGEKLFF. In nucleotides, the CDR3 is TGTGCCAGCAGCCAACCGGACAGAGGTGAAAAACTGTTTTTT.

This sequence joins TRBV6-5 and TRBJ2-7, with a tentative D call TRBD2 (6 bases). Germline CDR1 and CDR2: MNHEY and SVGAGI. This CDR3 contains 15 residues. V was shortened by 3 bases and J by 2 bases, with 14 bases between the two germline ends. DNA of the CDR3: TGTGCCAGCAGTTATAGGAGGACTACCCCCTACGAGCAGTACTTC. Its translation: CASSYRRTTPYEQYF.

The chain couples TRBV2 to TRBJ1-3; D not resolved. The CDR3 is made up of 12 amino acids. Between the trimmed V and J ends, which lost 10 bases and 8 bases, there was a span of 15 bases. Looked up from germline, CDR1 is SNHLY and CDR2 is FYNNEI. For the CDR3, the DNA is TGTGCCACCCCGTGGAGCCGGGACACCATATATTTT. Translated, it gives CATPWSRDTIYF. Supplemented by reference TRBV2 and TRBJ1-3, the full variable domain reads EPEVTQTPSHQVTQMGQEVILRCVPISNHLYFYWYRQILGQKVEFLVSFYNNEISEKSEIFDDQFSVERPDGSNFTLKIRSTKLEDSAMYFCATPWSRDTIYFGEGSWLTVV.

This sequence joins TRBV27 and TRBJ2-1; D remains ambiguous. V dropped 7 bases and J dropped 4 bases, with 20 bases sitting between them. The CDR3 consists of 16 residues. Germline V CDR1 and CDR2: MNHEY, SMNVEV (reference sequence). CDR3 in DNA: TGTGCCAGCACCCCTCGCCTCCGGGTTTCGTACAATGAGCAGTTCTTC. Protein: CASTPRLRVSYNEQFF.

The genes are TRBV2 and TRBJ2-1; a possible D gene is TRBD1 (5 bases). The V gene's germline CDR1 is SNHLY and CDR2 FYNNEI. This CDR3 comprises 15 residues. Trimming shortened V by 4 bases and J by 5 bases, and 15 bases separated the two germline ends. CDR3 sequence reads: CASSVSPGLNNEQFF. The DNA for the CDR3 is TGTGCCAGCAGTGTCTCGCCAGGGCTTAACAATGAGCAGTTCTTC.

This chain links TRBV9 with TRBJ2-1, with 12 bases lining up with TRBD2. J lost 0 bases, V lost 0 bases, and 4 bases had no gene match. The CDR3 is 18 amino acids. Germline CDR1 is SGDLS and CDR2 is YYNGEE. CDR3 in DNA: TGTGCCAGCAGCGTAGATACTAGCGGGGGGTTCTCCTACAATGAGCAGTTCTTC. The encoded protein is CASSVDTSGGFSYNEQFF.

This chain uses TRBV7-2 with TRBJ2-2, with D tentatively TRBD1 (6 bases). The CDR3 consists of 15 residues. Germline V gives CDR1 SGHTA, CDR2 FQGNSA. Trimming removed 1 base at V and 6 bases at J, with 12 bases between. CDR3 sequence: CASSLGQDGPGELFF. For the CDR3, the DNA is TGTGCCAGCAGCTTAGGACAGGATGGGCCCGGGGAGCTGTTTTTT.

The rearrangement joins TRBV2 to TRBJ1-2; D remains unclear. V lost 0 bases and J 6 bases, leaving 14 bases between the germline ends. CDR1 is SNHLY and CDR2 is FYNNEI in the germline V gene. This CDR3 is built from 15 residues. Here the CDR3 DNA reads TGTGCCAGCAGTGAAGCCTCCCGCGCCAGGAATGGCTACACCTTC. This encodes CASSEASRARNGYTF.

The chain links TRBV13 to TRBJ1-2, with D uncertain. Per germline, CDR1 PRHDT and CDR2 FYEKMQ (reference sequence). The CDR3 is 15 residues long. V lost 2 bases and J 2 bases, leaving 12 bases between the germline ends. CDR3 in DNA: TGTGCCAGCAGCTTACTTATTCGGGAGAACTATGGCTACACCTTC. It encodes CASSLLIRENYGYTF. Full variable domain (missing parts from reference TRBV13 and TRBJ1-2): AAGVIQSPRHLIKEKRETATLKCYPIPRHDTVYWYQQGPGQDPQFLISFYEKMQSDKGSIPDRFSAQQFSDYHSELNMSSLELGDSALYFCASSLLIRENYGYTFGSGTRLTVV.

The CDR3 spells CASSSATSSVWTGELFF. Here the CDR3 DNA reads TGTGCCAGCAGTTCAGCGACTAGTTCCGTGTGGACCGGGGAGCTGTTTTTT. This chain joins TRBV6-2 or TRBV6-3 and TRBJ2-2, with TRBD2 as a possible D gene (6 bases). The CDR3 has 17 residues. Germline V lookup: CDR1 MNHEY, CDR2 SVGEGT. V dropped 4 bases and J dropped 5 bases, with 20 bases sitting between them.

The chain links TRBV27 to TRBJ1-2, with D hard to call. V lost 5 bases and J lost 5, with 12 bases in between. This CDR3 is built from 13 residues. Germline lookup yields CDR1 MNHEY and CDR2 SMNVEV (reference sequence). CDR3 protein: CASSIQTGYGYTF. Written as DNA, the CDR3 is TGTGCCAGCAGTATCCAGACGGGATATGGCTACACCTTC.